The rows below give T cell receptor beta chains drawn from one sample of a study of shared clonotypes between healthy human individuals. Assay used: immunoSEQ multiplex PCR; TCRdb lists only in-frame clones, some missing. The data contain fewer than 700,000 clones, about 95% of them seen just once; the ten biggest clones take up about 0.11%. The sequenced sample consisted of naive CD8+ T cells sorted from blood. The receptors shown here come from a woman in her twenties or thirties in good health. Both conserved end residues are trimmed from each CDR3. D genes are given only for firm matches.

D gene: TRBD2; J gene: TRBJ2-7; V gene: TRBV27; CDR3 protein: ASSRLGSGTPYEQY
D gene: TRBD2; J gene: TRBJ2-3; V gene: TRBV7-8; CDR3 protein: ASSVSLAGAGNRLGTQY
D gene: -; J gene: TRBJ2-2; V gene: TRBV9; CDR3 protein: ASSPKNTGELF
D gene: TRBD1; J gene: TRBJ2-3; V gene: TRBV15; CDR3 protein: ATSRPTGGNSDTQY
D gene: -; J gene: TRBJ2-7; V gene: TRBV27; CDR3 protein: ASSFGVGAYEQY
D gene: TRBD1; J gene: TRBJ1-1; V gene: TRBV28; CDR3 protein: ASSPGTGKYTEAF
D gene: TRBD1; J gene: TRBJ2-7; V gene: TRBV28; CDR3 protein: ASRPIDRAEQY
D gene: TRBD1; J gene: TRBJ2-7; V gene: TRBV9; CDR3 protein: ASSATGQGEYYEQY
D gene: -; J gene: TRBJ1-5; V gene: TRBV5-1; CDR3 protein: ASSLDENQPQH
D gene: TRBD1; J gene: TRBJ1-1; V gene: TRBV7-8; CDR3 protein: ASSPHRGTAEAF
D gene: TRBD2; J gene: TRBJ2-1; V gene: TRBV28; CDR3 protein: ASSSTSVDEQF
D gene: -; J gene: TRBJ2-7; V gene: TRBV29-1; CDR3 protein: SVVGEHRYEQY
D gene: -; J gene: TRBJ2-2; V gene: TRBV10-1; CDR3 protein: ASSEVKGPKSTGELF
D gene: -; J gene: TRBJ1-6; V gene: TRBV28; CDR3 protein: ASSSGPYLSSYNSPLH
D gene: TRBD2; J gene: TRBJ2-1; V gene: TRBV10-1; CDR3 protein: ASSPGLARFRRDNEQF
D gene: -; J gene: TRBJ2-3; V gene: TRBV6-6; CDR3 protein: ASSKGRDTQY
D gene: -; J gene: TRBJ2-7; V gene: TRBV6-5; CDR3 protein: ASSYGLGGYEQY
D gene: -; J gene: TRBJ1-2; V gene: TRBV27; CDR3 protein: ASSLTGLFYGYT
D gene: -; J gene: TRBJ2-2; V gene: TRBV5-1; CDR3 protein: ASSFVQGNTGELF
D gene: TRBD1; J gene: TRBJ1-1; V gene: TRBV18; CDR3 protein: ASCGTGEVEAF
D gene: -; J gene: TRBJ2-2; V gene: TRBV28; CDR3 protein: ASSSDSRTGELF
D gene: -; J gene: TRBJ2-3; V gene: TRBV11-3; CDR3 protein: ASSSYYDDEADTQY
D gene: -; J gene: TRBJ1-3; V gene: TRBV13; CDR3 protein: ASGTGLEGNTIY
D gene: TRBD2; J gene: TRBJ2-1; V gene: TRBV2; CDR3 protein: ASRASGMKGEQF
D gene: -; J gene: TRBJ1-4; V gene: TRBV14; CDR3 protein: ASSRTSATNEKLF
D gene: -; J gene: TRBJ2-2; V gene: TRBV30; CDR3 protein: AWSPDFTGELF
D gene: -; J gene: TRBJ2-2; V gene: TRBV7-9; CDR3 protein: ASSFGVPGELF
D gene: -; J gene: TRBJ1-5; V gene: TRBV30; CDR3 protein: AWMKGDSNQPQH
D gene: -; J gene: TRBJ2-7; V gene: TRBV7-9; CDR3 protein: ASSSRTDTSYEQY
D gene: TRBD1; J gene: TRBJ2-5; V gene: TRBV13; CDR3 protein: ASSSEGRGRQETQY
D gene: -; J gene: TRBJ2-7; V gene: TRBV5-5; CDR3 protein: ASSLVSGPYYEQY
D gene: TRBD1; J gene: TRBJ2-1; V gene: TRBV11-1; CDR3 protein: ASSLVRGSLNEQF
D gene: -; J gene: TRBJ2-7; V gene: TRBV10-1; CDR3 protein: AGQEQGKYEQY
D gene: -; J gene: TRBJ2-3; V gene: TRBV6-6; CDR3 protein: ASNHGAVADTQY
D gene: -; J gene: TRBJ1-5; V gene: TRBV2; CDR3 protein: ASTDTPSNQPQH
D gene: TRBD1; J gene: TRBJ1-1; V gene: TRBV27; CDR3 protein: ASSFTGGGTEAF
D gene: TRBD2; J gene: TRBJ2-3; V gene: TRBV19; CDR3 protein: ASSKIPRLAGEADTQY
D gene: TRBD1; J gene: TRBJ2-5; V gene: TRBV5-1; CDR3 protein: ASSWDRGSGETQY
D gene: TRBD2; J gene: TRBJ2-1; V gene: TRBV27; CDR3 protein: ASSSLAGSSYNEQF
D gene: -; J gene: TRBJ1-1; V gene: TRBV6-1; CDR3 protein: ASSVDRYWTEAF
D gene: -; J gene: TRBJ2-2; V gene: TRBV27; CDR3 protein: ASSFSTGELF
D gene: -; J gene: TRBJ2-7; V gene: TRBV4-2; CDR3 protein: ASSPAWGEGYEQY
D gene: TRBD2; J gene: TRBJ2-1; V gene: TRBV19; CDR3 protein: ASSIGRTSGYNEQF
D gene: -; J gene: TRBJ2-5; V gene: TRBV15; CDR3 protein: ATTEPQGGETQY
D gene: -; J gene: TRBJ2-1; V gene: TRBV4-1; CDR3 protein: ASRHTGIPYNEQF
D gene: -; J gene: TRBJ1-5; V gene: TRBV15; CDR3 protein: ATSREEGISNQPQH
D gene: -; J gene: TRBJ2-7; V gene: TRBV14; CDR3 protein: ASSQMWTAGGSYEQY
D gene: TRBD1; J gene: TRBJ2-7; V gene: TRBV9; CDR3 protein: ASSLGTGGFDEQY
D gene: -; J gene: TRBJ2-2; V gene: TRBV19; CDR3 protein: ASSIPRENTGELF
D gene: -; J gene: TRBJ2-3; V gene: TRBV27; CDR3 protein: ASSLTTRGATDTQY